The entry below gives a single T cell receptor (beta chain) sequence along with its context. Antigen: not known. This entry comes from a study of T cell therapy after organ transplantation. Background on the study: Expansion used a peptide pool of 30 HLA class I and II CMV epitopes. Of about ten patients, eight responded clinically and two did not. A median of 1.92 x 10^8 CMV-specific T cells was infused in 2 to 6 doses. Points from the study as a whole: Both transferred clonotypes and endogenous ones absent from products apparently reconstituted.

Germline lookup yields CDR1 KGHSH and CDR2 LQKENI. The CDR3 consists of 17 residues. V gave up 0 bases and J gave up 0 bases, with 12 bases separating them. Profiling relied on immunoSEQ multiplex PCR, and the TCRdb table lists in-frame clones only, not all of them. Here the sample spans 44,000 or so clones, about 95% being singletons. The chain has TRBV18 and TRBJ2-4, with D perhaps TRBD2 (5 bases). The TCR sequence derives from a human patient who had received a solid organ transplant and had CMV disease. The input for sequencing was CD8+ T cells from blood, taken before autologous CMV-specific T cell therapy. The CDR3 bases are TGTGCCAGCTCACCACCGCCCCACGGGGTAGCCAAAAACATTCAGTACTTC. Translating gives CASSPPPHGVAKNIQYF.